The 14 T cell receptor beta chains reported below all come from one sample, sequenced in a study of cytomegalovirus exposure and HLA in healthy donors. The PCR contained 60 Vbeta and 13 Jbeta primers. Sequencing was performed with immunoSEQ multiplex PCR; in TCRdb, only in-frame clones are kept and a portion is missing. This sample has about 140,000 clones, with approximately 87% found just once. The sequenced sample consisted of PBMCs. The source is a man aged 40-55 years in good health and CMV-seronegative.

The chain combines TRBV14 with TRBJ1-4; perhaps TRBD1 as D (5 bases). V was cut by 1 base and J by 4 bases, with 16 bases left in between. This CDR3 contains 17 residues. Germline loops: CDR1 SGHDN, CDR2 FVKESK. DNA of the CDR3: TGTGCCAGCAGCCAAGGCCGAATTGACAGCTTTAATGAAAAACTGTTTTTT. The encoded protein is CASSQGRIDSFNEKLFF.

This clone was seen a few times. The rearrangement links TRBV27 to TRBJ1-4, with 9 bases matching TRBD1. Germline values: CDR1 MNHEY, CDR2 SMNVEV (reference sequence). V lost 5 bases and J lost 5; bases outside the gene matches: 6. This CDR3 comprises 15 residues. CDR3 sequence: CASSPWTGENEKLFF. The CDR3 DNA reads TGTGCCAGCAGTCCGTGGACAGGGGAAAATGAAAAACTGTTTTTT. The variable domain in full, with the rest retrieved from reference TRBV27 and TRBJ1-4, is EAQVTQNPRYLITVTGKKLTVTCSQNMNHEYMSWYRQDPGLGLRQIYYSMNVEVTDKGDVPEGYKVSRKEKRNFPLILESPSPNQTSLYFCASSPWTGENEKLFFGSGTQLSVL.

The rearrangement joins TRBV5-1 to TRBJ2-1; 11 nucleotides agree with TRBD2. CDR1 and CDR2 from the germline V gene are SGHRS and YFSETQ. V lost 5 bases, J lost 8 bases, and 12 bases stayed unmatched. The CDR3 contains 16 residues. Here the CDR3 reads CASRTLAGGLGDEQFF. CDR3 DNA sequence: TGCGCCAGCAGAACCCTAGCGGGAGGTTTAGGCGATGAGCAGTTCTTC.

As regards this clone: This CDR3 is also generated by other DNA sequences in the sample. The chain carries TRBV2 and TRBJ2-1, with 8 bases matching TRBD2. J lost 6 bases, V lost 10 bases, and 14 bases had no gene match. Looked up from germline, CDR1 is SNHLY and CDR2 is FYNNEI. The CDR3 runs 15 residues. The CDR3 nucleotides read TGTGCCACCCACGGGGGGGTGGGTGTAAGCAATGAGCAGTTCTTC. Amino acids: CATHGGVGVSNEQFF.

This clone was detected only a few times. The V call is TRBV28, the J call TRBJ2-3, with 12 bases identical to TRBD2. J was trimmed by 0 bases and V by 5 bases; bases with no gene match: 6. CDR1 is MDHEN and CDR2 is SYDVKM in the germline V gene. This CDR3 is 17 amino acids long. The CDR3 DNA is TGTGCCAGCAGTGAGACTAGCGGGGGCCCTAGCACAGATACGCAGTATTTT. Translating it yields CASSETSGGPSTDTQYF.

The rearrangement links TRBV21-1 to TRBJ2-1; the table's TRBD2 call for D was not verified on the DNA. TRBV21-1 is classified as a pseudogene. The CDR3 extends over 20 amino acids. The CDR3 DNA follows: TGTGCCAGCAGCAAAGGTGGGCACCACCAGTGCGGGGGGGTGAGGAATGAGCAGTTCTTC. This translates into CASSKGGHHQCGGVRNEQFF.

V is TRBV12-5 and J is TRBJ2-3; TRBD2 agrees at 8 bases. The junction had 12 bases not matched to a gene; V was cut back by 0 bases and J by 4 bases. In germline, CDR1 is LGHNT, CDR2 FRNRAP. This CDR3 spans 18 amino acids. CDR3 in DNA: TGTGCTAGTGGTTTGGTTTACGGGGGGGCCAGGGAGGCAGATACGCAGTATTTT. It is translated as CASGLVYGGAREADTQYF.

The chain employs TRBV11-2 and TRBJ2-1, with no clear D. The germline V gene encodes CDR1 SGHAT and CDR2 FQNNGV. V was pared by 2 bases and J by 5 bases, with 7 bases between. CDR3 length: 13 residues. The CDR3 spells CASSLSLNNEQFF. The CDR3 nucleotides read TGTGCCAGCAGCTTAAGCCTGAACAATGAGCAGTTCTTC.

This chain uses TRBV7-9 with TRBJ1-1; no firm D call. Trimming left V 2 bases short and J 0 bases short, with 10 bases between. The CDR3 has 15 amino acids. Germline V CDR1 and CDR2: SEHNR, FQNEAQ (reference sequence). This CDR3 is CASSLYTGMNTEAFF. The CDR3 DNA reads TGTGCCAGCAGCTTATACACGGGGATGAACACTGAAGCTTTCTTT. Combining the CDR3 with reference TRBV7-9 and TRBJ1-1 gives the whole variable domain DTGVSQNPRHKITKRGQNVTFRCDPISEHNRLYWYRQTLGQGPEFLTYFQNEAQLEKSRLLSDRFSAERPKGSFSTLEIQRTEQGDSAMYLCASSLYTGMNTEAFFGQGTRLTVV.

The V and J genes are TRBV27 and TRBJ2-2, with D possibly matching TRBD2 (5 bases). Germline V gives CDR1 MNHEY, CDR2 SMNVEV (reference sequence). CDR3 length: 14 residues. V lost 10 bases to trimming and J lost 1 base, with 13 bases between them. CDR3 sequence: CATRRAGNTGELFF. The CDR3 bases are TGTGCCACCCGTCGGGCGGGGAACACCGGGGAGCTGTTTTTT.

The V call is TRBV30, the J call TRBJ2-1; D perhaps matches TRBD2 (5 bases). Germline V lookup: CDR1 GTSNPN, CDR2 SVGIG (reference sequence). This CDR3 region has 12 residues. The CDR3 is CVSGRRNNEQFF. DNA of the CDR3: TGTGTCTCCGGACGGAGGAATAATGAGCAGTTCTTC.

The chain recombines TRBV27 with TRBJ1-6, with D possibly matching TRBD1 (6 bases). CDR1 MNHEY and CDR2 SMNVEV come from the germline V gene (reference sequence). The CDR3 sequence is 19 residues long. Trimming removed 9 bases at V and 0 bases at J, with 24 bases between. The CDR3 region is CARLFARQAACSYNSPLHF. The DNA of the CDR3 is TGTGCCAGACTTTTCGCTCGACAGGCGGCCTGCTCCTATAATTCACCCCTCCACTTT.

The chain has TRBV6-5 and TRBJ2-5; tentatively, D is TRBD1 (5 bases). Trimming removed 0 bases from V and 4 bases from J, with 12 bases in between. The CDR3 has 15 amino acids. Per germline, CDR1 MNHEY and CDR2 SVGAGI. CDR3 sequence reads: CASSYSTQGRETQYF. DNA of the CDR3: TGTGCCAGCAGTTACTCGACCCAGGGTAGAGAGACCCAGTACTTC.

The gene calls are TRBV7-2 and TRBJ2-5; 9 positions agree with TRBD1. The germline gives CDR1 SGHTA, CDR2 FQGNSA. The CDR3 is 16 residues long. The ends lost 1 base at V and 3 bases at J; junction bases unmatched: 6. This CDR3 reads CASSLVVGQGEETQYF. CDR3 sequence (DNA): TGTGCCAGCAGCTTAGTTGTGGGACAGGGCGAAGAGACCCAGTACTTC. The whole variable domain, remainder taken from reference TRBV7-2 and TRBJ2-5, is GAGVSQSPSNKVTEKGKDVELRCDPISGHTALYWYRQSLGQGLEFLIYFQGNSAPDKSGLPSDRFSAERTGGSVSTLTIQRTQQEDSAVYLCASSLVVGQGEETQYFGPGTRLLVL.